This T cell receptor (beta chain) was profiled in a study of breast tumors, draining lymph nodes, adjacent tissues listed by TCRdb under 2016. Turning to the overall study: The study compared TCR beta repertoires across tumor, adjacent nontumor tissue and axillary lymph nodes from breast cancer patients. In human breast cancer, the study set out to evaluate how tumor, surrounding tissue and draining lymph node repertoires relate to one another and whether T cells may move between these sites. Points the paper makes about the study in general: The conclusion that tumor T cells originate in lymph nodes was framed as consistent with a hypothesis rather than directly demonstrated. T-cell repertoire diversity in tumors was found to be lower than in lymph nodes but higher than in nontumor tissue, and preferential V and J gene usage was observed. Tumor and nontumor tissue repertoires were found to be significantly more similar in luminal-like than in basal-like breast cancer. The data were considered consistent with most tumor T cells being derived from the lymph node and subsequently expanding within tumor tissue.

TCRdb shows the sequencer as Illumina HiSeq 2000. Multiplex PCR amplification was used to generate the TCR beta chain libraries. The amplified TCR beta chain products were analyzed by high-throughput sequencing. In TCRdb, the public reads were trimmed at Q25 with fastp and aligned with MiXCR, with productive beta chains retained. Rows with one shared CDR3 protein collapse into an entry with the most common genes and DNA. This sample comprises around 300,000 distinct CDR3 sequences, 30% of them detected only once. The ten largest clones add up to approximately 1% of the sample. This clonotype appeared many times. Its antigen is still unknown. Base qualities are not at hand, and no much larger clone is one base apart. Lymph node samples were obtained from the axillary draining lymph nodes of breast cancer patients. The sample comprised axillary lymph node tissue. The source of this sequence is a female donor with breast cancer. Some clones in this sample may be carry-over from other donors' samples.

The sequence in DNA is TGTGCCAGTAGTATTAAGGGGGCGGAGACCCAGTACTTC. It translates to CASSIKGAETQYF. In this chain, TRBV19 is recombined with TRBJ2-5; the central 7 bases match TRBD1. The germline V gene (reference sequence) provides CDR1 LNHDA and CDR2 SQIVND. V lost 3 bases and J lost 5 bases, and the count of bases not matched to a germline gene is 3. The CDR3 goes from the cysteine to the phenylalanine over 13 residues. Here the CDR3 DNA is all that survives: 39 bases in frame from base 1.